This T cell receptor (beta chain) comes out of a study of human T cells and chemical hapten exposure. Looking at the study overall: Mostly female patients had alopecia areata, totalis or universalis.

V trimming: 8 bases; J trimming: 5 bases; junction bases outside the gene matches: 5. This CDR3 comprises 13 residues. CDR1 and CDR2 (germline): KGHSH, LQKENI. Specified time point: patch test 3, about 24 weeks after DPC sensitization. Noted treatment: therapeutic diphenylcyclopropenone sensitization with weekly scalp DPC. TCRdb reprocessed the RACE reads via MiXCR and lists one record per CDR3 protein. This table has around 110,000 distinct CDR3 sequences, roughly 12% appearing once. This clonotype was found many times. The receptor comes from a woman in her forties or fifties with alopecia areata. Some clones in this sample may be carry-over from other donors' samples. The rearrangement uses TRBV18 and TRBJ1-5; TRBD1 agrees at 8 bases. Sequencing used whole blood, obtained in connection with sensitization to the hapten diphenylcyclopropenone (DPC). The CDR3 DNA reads TGTGCCAGCAGCTTACAGGGGGATCAGCCCCAGCATTTT. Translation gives CASSLQGDQPQHF.